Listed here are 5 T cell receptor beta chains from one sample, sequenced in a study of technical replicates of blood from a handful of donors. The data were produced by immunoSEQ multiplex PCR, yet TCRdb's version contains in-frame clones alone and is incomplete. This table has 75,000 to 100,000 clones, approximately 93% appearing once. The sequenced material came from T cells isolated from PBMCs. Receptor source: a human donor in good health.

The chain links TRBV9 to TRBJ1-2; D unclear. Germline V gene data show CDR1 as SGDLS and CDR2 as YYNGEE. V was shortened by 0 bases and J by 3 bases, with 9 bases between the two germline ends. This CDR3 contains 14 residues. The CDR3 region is CASSVGALDYGYTF. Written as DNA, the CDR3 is TGTGCCAGCAGCGTAGGGGCCTTGGACTATGGCTACACCTTC.

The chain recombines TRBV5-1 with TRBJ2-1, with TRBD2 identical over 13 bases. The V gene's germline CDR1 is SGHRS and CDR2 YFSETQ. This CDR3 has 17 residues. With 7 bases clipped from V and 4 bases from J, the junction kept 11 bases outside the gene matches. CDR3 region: CASGPGTSGKLYNEQFF. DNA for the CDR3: TGCGCCAGCGGCCCCGGGACTAGCGGGAAATTATACAATGAGCAGTTCTTC.

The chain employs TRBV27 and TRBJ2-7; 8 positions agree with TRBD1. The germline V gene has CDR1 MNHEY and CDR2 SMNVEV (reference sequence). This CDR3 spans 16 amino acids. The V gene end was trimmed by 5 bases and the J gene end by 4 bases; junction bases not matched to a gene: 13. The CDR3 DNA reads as TGTGCCAGCAGTAAAAACCCGACAGGGGTTTTTTACGAGCAGTACTTC. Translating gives CASSKNPTGVFYEQYF.

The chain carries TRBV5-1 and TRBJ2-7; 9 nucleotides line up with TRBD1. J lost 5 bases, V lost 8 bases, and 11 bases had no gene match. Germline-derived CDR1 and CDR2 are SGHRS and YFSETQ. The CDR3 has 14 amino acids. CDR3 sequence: CASSFWTGADEQYF. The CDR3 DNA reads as TGCGCCAGTTCATTCTGGACAGGGGCCGACGAGCAGTACTTC.

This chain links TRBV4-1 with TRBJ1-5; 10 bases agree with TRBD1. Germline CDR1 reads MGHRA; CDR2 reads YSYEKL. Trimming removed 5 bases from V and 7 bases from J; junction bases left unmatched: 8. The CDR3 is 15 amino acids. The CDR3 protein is CASSYPGQGEQPQHF. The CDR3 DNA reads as TGCGCCAGCAGCTACCCCGGACAGGGGGAGCAGCCCCAGCATTTT.